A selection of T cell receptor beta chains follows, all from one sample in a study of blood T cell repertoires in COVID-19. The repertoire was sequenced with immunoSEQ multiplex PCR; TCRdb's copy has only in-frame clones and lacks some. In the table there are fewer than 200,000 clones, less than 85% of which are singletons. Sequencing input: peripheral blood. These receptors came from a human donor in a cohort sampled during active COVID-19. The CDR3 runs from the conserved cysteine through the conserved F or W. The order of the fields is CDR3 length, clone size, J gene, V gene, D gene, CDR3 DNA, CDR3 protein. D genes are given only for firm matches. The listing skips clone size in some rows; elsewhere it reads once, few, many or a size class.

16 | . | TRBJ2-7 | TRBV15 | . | TGTGCCACCAGCAGGCCACAGGGAAGCCCCCCCTACGAGCAGTACTTC | CATSRPQGSPPYEQYF
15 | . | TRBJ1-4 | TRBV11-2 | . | TGTGCCAGCAGTCTGCACGGGGCAACTAATGAAAAACTGTTTTTT | CASSLHGATNEKLFF
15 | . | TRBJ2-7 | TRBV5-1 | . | TGCGCCAGCAGCTCGGAGGGGGGGCAACCCTACGAGCAGTACTTC | CASSSEGGQPYEQYF
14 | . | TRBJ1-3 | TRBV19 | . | TGTGCCAGTAGTATAATGGAGTCTGGAAACACCATATATTTT | CASSIMESGNTIYF
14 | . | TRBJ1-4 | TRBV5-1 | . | TGCGCCAGCAGCCTCACAGCAAATAATGAAAAACTGTTTTTT | CASSLTANNEKLFF
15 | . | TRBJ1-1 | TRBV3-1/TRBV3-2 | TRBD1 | TGTGCCAGCAGCCAACAGGGGGGAATGAACACTGAAGCTTTCTTT | CASSQQGGMNTEAFF
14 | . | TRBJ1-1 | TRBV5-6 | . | TGTGCCAGCAGCTTACTACAGGTGAACACTGAAGCTTTCTTT | CASSLLQVNTEAFF
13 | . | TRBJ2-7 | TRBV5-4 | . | TGTGCCAGCAGCTTGGATGTCGGGGACGAGCAGTACTTC | CASSLDVGDEQYF
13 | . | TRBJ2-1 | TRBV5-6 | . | TGTGCCAGCAGCTTGGGACGGGGGAATGAGCAGTTCTTC | CASSLGRGNEQFF
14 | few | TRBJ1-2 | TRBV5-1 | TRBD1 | TGCGCCAGCAGCTACGGACAGGGGGACTATGGCTACACCTTC | CASSYGQGDYGYTF
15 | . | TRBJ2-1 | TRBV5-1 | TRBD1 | TGCGCCAGCAGCTTGGAGGGACAGGGGGTTGGTGAGCAGTTCTTC | CASSLEGQGVGEQFF
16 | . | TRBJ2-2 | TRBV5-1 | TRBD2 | TGCGCCAGCAGCTTCGGACTAGCGGGGGGCACCGGGGAGCTGTTTTTT | CASSFGLAGGTGELFF
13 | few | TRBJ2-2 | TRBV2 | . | TGTGCCAGCAGGAACAGGGTCACCGGGGAGCTGTTTTTT | CASRNRVTGELFF
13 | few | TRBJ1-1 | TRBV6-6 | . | TGTGCCAGCAGCCAACCCGGGGTAACTGAAGCTTTCTTT | CASSQPGVTEAFF
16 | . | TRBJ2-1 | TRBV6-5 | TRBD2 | TGTGCCAGCAGTTCTTGGCGGGGGAGCTCCTACAATGAGCAGTTCTTC | CASSSWRGSSYNEQFF
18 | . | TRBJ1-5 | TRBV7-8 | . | TGTGCCAGCAGCCACGACATAACAAAGTCATATAGCAATCAGCCCCAGCATTTT | CASSHDITKSYSNQPQHF
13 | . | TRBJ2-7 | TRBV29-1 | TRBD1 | TGCAGCGTTGGGGACAGGCCTAACTACGAGCAGTACTTC | CSVGDRPNYEQYF
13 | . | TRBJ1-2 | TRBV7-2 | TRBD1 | TGTGCCAGCAGAATGGACAGGGTAGGAGGCTACACCTTC | CASRMDRVGGYTF
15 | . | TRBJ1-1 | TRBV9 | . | TGTGCCAGCAGCCCCCGGGCAGGGTTGGACACTGAAGCTTTCTTT | CASSPRAGLDTEAFF
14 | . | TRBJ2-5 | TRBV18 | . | TGTGCCAGCTCACCACCGACAGGACAAGAGACCCAGTACTTC | CASSPPTGQETQYF
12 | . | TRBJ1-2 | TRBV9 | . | TGTGCCAGCAGCGTAGGGGGAGGTGGCTACACCTTC | CASSVGGGGYTF
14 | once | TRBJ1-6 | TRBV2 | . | TGTGCCAGCGGAGGGGCGTTTAAGAATTCACCCCTCCACTTT | CASGGAFKNSPLHF
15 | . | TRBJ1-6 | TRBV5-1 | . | TGCGCCAGCAGCTTGTGGTCCCCAGTGAATTCACCCCTCCACTTT | CASSLWSPVNSPLHF
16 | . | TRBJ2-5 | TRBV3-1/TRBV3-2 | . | TGTGCCAGCAGCCAAAAGTCAGGACAGCAGCAAGAGACCCAGTACTTC | CASSQKSGQQQETQYF
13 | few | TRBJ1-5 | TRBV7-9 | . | TGTGCCAGCACCCCGGACACCAATCAGCCCCAGCATTTT | CASTPDTNQPQHF
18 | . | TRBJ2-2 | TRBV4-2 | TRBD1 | TGTGCCAGCAGCCGAGAGGGGACCGGGACAGGGGATTCCGGGGAGCTGTTTTTT | CASSREGTGTGDSGELFF
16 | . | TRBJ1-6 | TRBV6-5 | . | TGTGCCAGCAGTTACGGGAGGGAGGGGATGGGGTCACCCCTCCACTTT | CASSYGREGMGSPLHF
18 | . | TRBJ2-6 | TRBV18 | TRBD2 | TGTGCCAGCTCATCTCTAGCGGGGGCCCTCTCTGGGGCCAACGTCCTGACTTTC | CASSSLAGALSGANVLTF
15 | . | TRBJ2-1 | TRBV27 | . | TGTGCCAGCAGTTTCCGACAGGTTAATATGGATGAGCAGTTCTTC | CASSFRQVNMDEQFF
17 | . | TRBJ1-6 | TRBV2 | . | TGTGCCAGCAGTGAATCAGGGGTTAGGTCCTATAATTCACCCCTCCACTTT | CASSESGVRSYNSPLHF
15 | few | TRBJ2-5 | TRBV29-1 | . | TGCAGCGTTGAAGTAAGGGGTACCTGGGGAGAGACCCAGTACTTC | CSVEVRGTWGETQYF
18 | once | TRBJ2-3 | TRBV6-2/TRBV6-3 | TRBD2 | TGTGCCAGCAGTTATTCCGGGGGGACCACCCCAAGCACAGATACGCAGTATTTT | CASSYSGGTTPSTDTQYF
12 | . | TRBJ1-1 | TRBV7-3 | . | TGTGCCAGCAGCCCCCTAGGCACTGAAGCTTTCTTT | CASSPLGTEAFF
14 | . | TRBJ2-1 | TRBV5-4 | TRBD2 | TGTGCCAGCGGCTACATGGGAGGGTTGGATGAGCAGTTCTTC | CASGYMGGLDEQFF
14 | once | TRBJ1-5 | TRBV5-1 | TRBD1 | TGCGCCAGCAGCTTGGGGGGACAGAATCAGCCCCAGCATTTT | CASSLGGQNQPQHF
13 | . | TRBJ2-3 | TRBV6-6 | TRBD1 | TGTGCCAGCAGGGACAGGCGCACAGATACGCAGTATTTT | CASRDRRTDTQYF
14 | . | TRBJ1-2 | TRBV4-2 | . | TGTGCCAGCAGCCAAGAAACCAGTCGGGGTGGCTACACCTTC | CASSQETSRGGYTF
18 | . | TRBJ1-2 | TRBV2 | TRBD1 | TGTGCCAGCAGTGAATTAATCCGTCACGGACAGGGTCGAGATGGCTACACCTTC | CASSELIRHGQGRDGYTF
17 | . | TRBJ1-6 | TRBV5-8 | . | TGTGCCAGCAGCTTGGTCCGCCGGGGTACCTATAATTCACCCCTCCACTTT | CASSLVRRGTYNSPLHF
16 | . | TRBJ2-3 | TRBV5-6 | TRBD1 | TGTGCCAGCAGCCCGGGGACAGGTGCTAGCACAGATACGCAGTATTTT | CASSPGTGASTDTQYF
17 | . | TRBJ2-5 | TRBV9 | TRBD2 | TGTGCCAGCAGCGTAGGGATACTACTAGCGGGGGAAGAGACCCAGTACTTC | CASSVGILLAGEETQYF
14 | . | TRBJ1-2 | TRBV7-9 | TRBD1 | TGTGCCAGCAGCTCCGGCGGGACAGTTCATGGCTACACCTTC | CASSSGGTVHGYTF
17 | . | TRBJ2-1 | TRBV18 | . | TGTGCCAGCTCACCACCGGCTGGGCAGGGGCTTGACGATGAGCAGTTCTTC | CASSPPAGQGLDDEQFF
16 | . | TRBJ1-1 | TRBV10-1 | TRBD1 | TGCGCCAGCAGTGAGTCGAAGGGCAGGGGGGACACTGAAGCTTTCTTT | CASSESKGRGDTEAFF
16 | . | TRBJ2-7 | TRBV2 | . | TGTGCCAGCAGTGTATCAGACTTTACCATCTCCTACGAGCAGTACTTC | CASSVSDFTISYEQYF
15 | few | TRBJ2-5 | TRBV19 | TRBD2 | TGTGCCAGTAGTCCACGAACTAGCGGGGGGGAGACCCAGTACTTC | CASSPRTSGGETQYF
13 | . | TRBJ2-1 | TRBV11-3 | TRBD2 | TGTGCCAGCAGCCTCGGACTAGCAGGGGAGCAGTTCTTC | CASSLGLAGEQFF
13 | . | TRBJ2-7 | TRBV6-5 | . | TGTGCCAGCGCGCAGGGCCTATCCTACGAGCAGTACTTC | CASAQGLSYEQYF
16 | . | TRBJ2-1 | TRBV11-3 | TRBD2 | TGTGCCAGCAGCCTAGGGACTAGCGGGCGGGCGGATGAGCAGTTCTTC | CASSLGTSGRADEQFF
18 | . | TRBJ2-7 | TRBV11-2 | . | TGTGCCAGCAGCTTAGCAGGACAGATCCCCCTAGGGGGTTACGAGCAGTACTTC | CASSLAGQIPLGGYEQYF
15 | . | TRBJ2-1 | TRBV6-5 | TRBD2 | TGTGCCAGCAGTAATAGCGGGGAGCTCTACAATGAGCAGTTCTTC | CASSNSGELYNEQFF
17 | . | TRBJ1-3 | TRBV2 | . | TGTGCCAGCAGGGGGCCCGGGACACTCCGCTCTGGAAACACCATATATTTT | CASRGPGTLRSGNTIYF
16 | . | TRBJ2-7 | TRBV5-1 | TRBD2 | TGCGCCAGCAGCTTGGGGTCCCGGGACTACTCCTACGAGCAGTACTTC | CASSLGSRDYSYEQYF
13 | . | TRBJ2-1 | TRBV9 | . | TGTGCCAGCAGTCCGGGGACATACAATGAGCAGTTCTTC | CASSPGTYNEQFF
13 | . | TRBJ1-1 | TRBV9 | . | TGTGCCAGCAGCGTATCCGGGAACACTGAAGCTTTCTTT | CASSVSGNTEAFF
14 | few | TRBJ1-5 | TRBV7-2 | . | TGTGCCAGCAGCTTAGCGGGGGGAGGTCAGCCCCAGCATTTT | CASSLAGGGQPQHF
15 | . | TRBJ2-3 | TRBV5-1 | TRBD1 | TGCGCCAGCAGCTTGGAAGGGACAGTCACAGATACGCAGTATTTT | CASSLEGTVTDTQYF